This T cell receptor (beta chain) was sequenced during a study of T cells in Graves' hyperthyroidism and ophthalmopathy. This CDR3 comprises 13 residues. From germline, CDR1 is SGHRS and CDR2 YFSETQ. Trimming took off 5 bases at V and 4 bases at J, with 12 bases between the two ends. Not enrolled were patients with uncontrolled infection, other autoimmune disease, pregnancy or lactation. Before ophthalmopathy appeared, progressors gave blood at initial hyperthyroidism diagnosis. This clonotype was recorded at least ten times. Its matching antigen is unknown. Template material for amplifying TCR beta CDR3 regions consisted of RNA transcripts. The HTBI primer set served for first-round RT-PCR of the TCR CDR3. In TCRdb, the multiplex PCR reads were re-called with MiXCR into one record per CDR3 protein. The profile shows 280,000 or so distinct CDR3 sequences, roughly 15% of them singletons. Findings and limits, study-wide: Most clonotypes expanded in thyroid above 0.001 were likewise present in blood.

Sequencing was carried out using blood. The rearrangement links TRBV5-1 to TRBJ2-5; D gene uncertain. This TCR derives from a woman aged 45-65 years with Graves' hyperthyroidism that later progressed to Graves' ophthalmopathy. CDR3: CASRPGSSETQYF. The CDR3 bases are TGCGCCAGCAGACCCGGATCCTCAGAGACCCAGTACTTC.